The entry that follows covers one T cell receptor (beta chain) sequence. Libraries were prepared by immunoSEQ multiplex PCR; TCRdb keeps only in-frame clonotypes and omits some of them. The table has around 80,000 clones, roughly 86% seen once. Trimming pared 5 bases from V and 1 base from J, leaving 17 bases between. This CDR3 region has 16 residues. In germline, CDR1 is SEHNR, CDR2 FQNEAQ (reference sequence). The data originate from a study of control samples from healthy donors and cancer patients. The specimen was blood. This clonotype originated in a man aged 50-60 years in good health. The chain links TRBV7-9 to TRBJ2-5; D is unresolved. The CDR3 DNA follows: TGTGCCAGCAGCCAACTCACGACCCGCTCCCAAGAGACCCAGTACTTC. Translated, it gives CASSQLTTRSQETQYF.